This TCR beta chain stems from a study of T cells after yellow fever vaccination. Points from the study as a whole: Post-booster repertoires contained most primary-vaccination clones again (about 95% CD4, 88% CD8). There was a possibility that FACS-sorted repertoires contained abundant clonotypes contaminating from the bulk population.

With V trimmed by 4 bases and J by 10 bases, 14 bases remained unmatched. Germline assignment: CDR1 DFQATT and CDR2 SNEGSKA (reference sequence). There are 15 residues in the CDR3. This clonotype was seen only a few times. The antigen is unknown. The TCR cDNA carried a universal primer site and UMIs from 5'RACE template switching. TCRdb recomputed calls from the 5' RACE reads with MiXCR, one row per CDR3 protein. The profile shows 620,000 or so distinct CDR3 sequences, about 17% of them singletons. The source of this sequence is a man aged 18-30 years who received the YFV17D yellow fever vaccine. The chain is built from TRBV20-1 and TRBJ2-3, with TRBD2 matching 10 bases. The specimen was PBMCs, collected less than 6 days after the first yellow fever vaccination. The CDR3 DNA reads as TGCAGTGCTACCCGTACTAGCGGGGCATTAATGGCGCAGTATTTT. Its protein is CSATRTSGALMAQYF.